This TCR beta chain is drawn from a study of T cells after somatic rescue of genetic block. Assay used: immunoSEQ multiplex PCR; TCRdb lists only in-frame clones, some missing. The data contain approximately 110,000 clones, about nine tenths of them singletons. V lost 5 bases, J lost 2 bases, and 9 bases lay in between. The germline V gene encodes CDR1 MNHEY and CDR2 SVGAGI. This CDR3 has 14 amino acids. This chain links TRBV6-5 with TRBJ2-2; a possible D gene is TRBD1 (6 bases). The sample consisted of peripheral blood mononuclear cells (PBMCs). This clonotype was obtained from a young woman. In nucleotides, the CDR3 is TGTGCCAGCAGTACACAGGGAAACACCGGGGAGCTGTTTTTT. Protein product: CASSTQGNTGELFF.